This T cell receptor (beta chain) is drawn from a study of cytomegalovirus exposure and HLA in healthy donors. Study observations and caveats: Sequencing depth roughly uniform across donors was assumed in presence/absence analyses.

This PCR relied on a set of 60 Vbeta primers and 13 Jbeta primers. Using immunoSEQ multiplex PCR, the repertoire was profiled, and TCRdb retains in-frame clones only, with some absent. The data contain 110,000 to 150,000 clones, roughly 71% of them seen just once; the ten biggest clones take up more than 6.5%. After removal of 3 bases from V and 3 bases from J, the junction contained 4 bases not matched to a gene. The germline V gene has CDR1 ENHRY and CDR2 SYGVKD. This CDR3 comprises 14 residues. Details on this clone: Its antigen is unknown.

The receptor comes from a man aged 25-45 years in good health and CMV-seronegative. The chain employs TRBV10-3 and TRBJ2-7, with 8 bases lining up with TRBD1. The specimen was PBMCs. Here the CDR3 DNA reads TGTGCCATCAGTGAACGAACAGGGGGCTACGAGCAGTACTTC. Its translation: CAISERTGGYEQYF.